This T cell receptor (beta chain) was sequenced in a study of blood T cells in healthy people across ages. A second PCR of 7 to 11 cycles used a sample-barcoded 5' primer and a J-beta primer mix. Each cDNA was tagged by a template-switch adaptor containing 12 random nucleotides. Using its own MiXCR run on the 5' RACE reads, TCRdb lists one record per CDR3 protein. Counted here are approximately 670,000 distinct CDR3 sequences, around two fifths occurring once; the ten biggest clones make up about 30%. Peripheral blood was drawn, 7.5 to 10 milliliters per donor. Whole-study findings and limits: Older age coincided with a roughly linear decline in TCR beta diversity per million T cells. Diversity was estimated from one million T cells, and these estimates were considered underestimates.

The CDR3 is 15 residues long. V shed 3 bases and J shed 1 base, with 15 bases lying between them. The germline V gene encodes CDR1 DFQATT and CDR2 SNEGSKA (reference sequence). Regarding this clonotype: Its matching antigen is unknown.

The material sequenced was blood. The source is a man older than 75 in good health. The chain carries TRBV20-1 and TRBJ1-1; D is possibly TRBD1 (5 bases). Written as DNA, the CDR3 is TGCAGTGCTAGTTCGCCAGGGAAAAAGAACACTGAAGCTTTCTTT. Translating gives CSASSPGKKNTEAFF.